One and the same sample provided the 19 T cell receptor beta chains below, sequenced in a study of Graves' ophthalmopathy and Graves' hyperthyroidism. Transcripts of RNA were the source for amplifying TCR beta CDR3 regions. First-round RT-PCR employed HTBI primers, with a second-round multiplex PCR after it. TCRdb analysed the multiplex PCR reads with MiXCR anew, one entry per CDR3 protein. Of a few hundred thousand distinct CDR3 sequences in the sample, about a fifth were seen once. The sequenced material came from peripheral blood. The receptors stem from a woman between 45 and 60 years old with Graves' ophthalmopathy.

At least ten counts were recorded for this clonotype. The chain uses TRBV27 and TRBJ1-3, with 7 bases identical to TRBD1. Germline CDR1 reads MNHEY; CDR2 reads SMNVEV (reference sequence). Trimming at V came to 6 bases and at J to 6 bases, leaving 8 bases not matched to a gene. CDR3 length: 14 amino acids. Here the CDR3 DNA reads TGTGCCAGCAGCAGACAGGGTCCCTCAAACACCATATATTTT. Residues: CASSRQGPSNTIYF.

V and J are TRBV19 and TRBJ1-2; TRBD1 agrees at 9 bases. Germline V CDR1 and CDR2: LNHDA, SQIVND (reference sequence). This CDR3 region has 16 residues. Losses at the gene ends were 1 base for V and 1 base for J; bases not matched to a gene: 4. CDR3 coding DNA: TGTGCCAGTAGTATAGGAGCGGACAGGGGTAACTATGGCTACACCTTC. Protein sequence: CASSIGADRGNYGYTF.

This clonotype was counted at least ten times. This CDR3 is CSAPTTGGGETQYF. The DNA of the CDR3 is TGCAGTGCTCCCACAACAGGGGGCGGGGAGACCCAGTACTTC. The chain uses TRBV20-1 and TRBJ2-5, with 9 bases matching TRBD1. The CDR3 is made up of 14 amino acids. Germline V CDR1 and CDR2: DFQATT, SNEGSKA (reference sequence). V was pared by 5 bases and J by 5 bases, with 9 bases of the junction left unmatched.

This clonotype was counted ten times or more. The chain carries TRBV12-3 or TRBV12-4 and TRBJ1-6; D may be TRBD1 (5 bases). Between the trimmed V and J ends, which lost 5 bases and 9 bases, there was a span of 8 bases. The CDR3 has 12 residues. The CDR3 nucleotides are TGTGCCAGCAGTGTCGGGGGTTCACCCCTCCACTTT. It yields the protein CASSVGGSPLHF.

In this sample, this clonotype turned up a few times. The gene calls are TRBV30 and TRBJ2-2; 8 bases are shared with TRBD2. The CDR3 spans 20 residues. Germline values: CDR1 GTSNPN, CDR2 SVGIG (reference sequence). The V segment lost 2 bases and the J segment 5 bases; nucleotides outside the gene matches: 22. The CDR3 loop reads CAWSRFIAGRLVEKTGELFF. The CDR3 nucleotides read TGTGCCTGGAGTCGGTTTATAGCGGGACGGCTTGTAGAGAAAACCGGGGAGCTGTTTTTT.

This clonotype came up many times. The chain carries TRBV6-1 and TRBJ1-1, with D perhaps matching TRBD1 (5 bases). The CDR3 is 15 amino acids. V was trimmed by 3 bases and J by 1 base, leaving 12 bases between them. From germline, CDR1 is MNHNS and CDR2 SASEGT. The CDR3 sequence: CASSDAATENTEAFF. The CDR3 DNA is TGTGCCAGCAGTGACGCGGCGACAGAGAACACTGAAGCTTTCTTT.

This clonotype showed up many times. The chain employs TRBV7-2 and TRBJ2-5, with D uncertain. Trimming removed 5 bases from V and 0 bases from J, with 4 bases in between. The CDR3 totals 12 residues. Germline V gene data show CDR1 as SGHTA and CDR2 as FQGNSA. CDR3 sequence (DNA): TGTGCCAGCAGCGTTAACCAAGAGACCCAGTACTTC. This translates into CASSVNQETQYF.

This clonotype showed up many times. This sequence joins TRBV19 and TRBJ2-7; D is perhaps TRBD2 (6 bases). Trimming stripped 6 bases from V and 6 bases from J, with 15 bases between. The CDR3 is made up of 13 amino acids. From germline, CDR1 is LNHDA and CDR2 SQIVND (reference sequence). CDR3 sequence: CASSQKRGGEQYF. DNA for the CDR3: TGTGCCAGTAGCCAAAAAAGGGGAGGCGAGCAGTACTTC.

This clonotype was recorded many times. The CDR3 DNA sequence: TGCGCCAGCAGCTTGGTTCCCTGGAATCAGCCCCAGCATTTT. Encoded protein: CASSLVPWNQPQHF. J is TRBJ1-5 and V is TRBV5-1; D not resolved. The germline V gene encodes CDR1 SGHRS and CDR2 YFSETQ. The CDR3 has 14 residues. V was cut by 0 bases and J by 4 bases, with 8 bases left in between.

This clonotype was detected ten times or more. The chain uses TRBV3-1 and TRBJ2-7; TRBD1 might be the D (5 bases). Looked up from germline, CDR1 is LGHDT and CDR2 is YNNKEL (reference sequence). V was shortened by 4 bases and J by 5 bases, with 12 bases between the two germline ends. CDR3 length: 13 amino acids. The DNA for the CDR3 is TGTGCCAGCAGCCTCAAGACAGTCGACGAGCAGTACTTC. It is translated as CASSLKTVDEQYF.

This clonotype was seen a few times. The rearrangement links TRBV30 to TRBJ2-7, with 14 bases aligning to TRBD2. Per the germline V gene, CDR1 is GTSNPN and CDR2 is SVGIG (reference sequence). With 0 bases clipped from V and 3 bases from J, the junction kept 10 bases outside the gene matches. There are 18 residues in the CDR3. This CDR3 is CAWSVLGLAGGVIYEQYF. DNA for the CDR3: TGTGCCTGGAGTGTACTCGGACTAGCGGGAGGAGTTATCTACGAGCAGTACTTC.

There are many counts of this clonotype. The chain joins TRBV12-3 or TRBV12-4 to TRBJ2-2; possibly TRBD2 for D (6 bases). This CDR3 has 13 residues. Trimming removed 7 bases from V and 4 bases from J, with 10 bases in between. The CDR3 nucleotides are TGTGCCAGCAAGGTGGAGGGCACCGGGGAGCTGTTTTTT. Amino acid sequence: CASKVEGTGELFF.

With respect to this clonotype: One junction end disagrees with the germline gene, perhaps due to a read error. The chain combines TRBV4-1 with TRBJ2-7; D may be TRBD2 (5 bases). Germline lookup yields CDR1 MGHRA and CDR2 YSYEKL. This CDR3 is built from 14 residues. The CDR3 coding sequence is TGCGCCAGCAGCCGCGGACCTAGCTCCTACGGGCAGTACTTC. It is translated as CASSRGPSSYGQYF.

This rearrangement joins TRBV29-1 to TRBJ2-7, with D hard to call. The germline CDR1 and CDR2 sequences are SQVTM and ANQGSEA. The CDR3 is 11 residues long. V was trimmed by 4 bases and J by 0 bases, leaving 4 bases between them. CDR3 amino acids: CSVVSSYEQYF. CDR3 sequence (DNA): TGCAGCGTTGTCAGCTCCTACGAGCAGTACTTC.

The rearrangement links TRBV28 to TRBJ1-1, with a possible D match to TRBD1 (5 bases). The CDR3 is 14 residues long. Germline V CDR1 and CDR2: MDHEN, SYDVKM. Between the trimmed V and J ends, which lost 5 bases and 4 bases, there was a span of 14 bases. The CDR3 DNA reads TGTGCCAGCAGTGTCCCGGGACGGAGCACTGAAGCTTTCTTT. Amino acids: CASSVPGRSTEAFF.

This clonotype was recorded at least ten times. The rearrangement joins TRBV24-1 to TRBJ2-5; D unclear. The CDR3 extends over 15 amino acids. Germline V gene data show CDR1 as KGHDR and CDR2 as SFDVKD. V lost 0 bases and J lost 0, with 7 bases in between. The CDR3 sequence is CATSDLRRDQETQYF. The CDR3 DNA is TGTGCCACCAGTGATTTGCGTCGGGACCAAGAGACCCAGTACTTC.

This clonotype was seen at least ten times. This chain links TRBV27 with TRBJ2-5; the D gene is possibly TRBD2 (7 bases). In germline, CDR1 is MNHEY, CDR2 SMNVEV (reference sequence). This CDR3 spans 16 amino acids. V lost 8 bases, J lost 4 bases, and 23 bases lay in between. The CDR3 is CASCGHPTGGGETQYF. DNA for the CDR3: TGTGCCAGCTGTGGGCACCCGACAGGCGGGGGAGAGACCCAGTACTTC.

This clonotype was counted at least ten times. The conserved phenylalanine or tryptophan normally closing the CDR3 is absent here, so this likely arose from a read error. The chain joins TRBV6-1 to TRBJ2-2; D is ambiguous. The V gene's germline CDR1 is MNHNS and CDR2 SASEGT. The CDR3 covers 14 residues. V dropped 4 bases and J dropped 8 bases, with 14 bases sitting between them. CDR3 nucleotides: TGTGCCAGCAGTGCGACTTCTGTGGTGGGGGAGCTGTTTTGT. Translated: CASSATSVVGELFC.

This clonotype was picked up a small number of times. This sequence may be a read error, since a much larger clone differs from it by one base. The V and J genes are TRBV12-3 or TRBV12-4 and TRBJ2-7; 9 bases map to TRBD2. The CDR3 loop spans 17 amino acids. The CDR3 coding sequence is TGTACCAGCAAGCGCGGGACGTTTAGCGGGAGCTCCTACGAGCAGTACTTC. Translated: CTSKRGTFSGSSYEQYF.